This T cell receptor (beta chain) comes out of a study of T cell responses to AZD1222 COVID-19 vaccine. Whole-study findings and limits: At study baseline, merely several AZD1222 recipients were seropositive. A mostly white British donor set with more females was recruited, and clonal diversity was possibly underestimated. Spike-specific TCR breadth rose after two AZD1222 doses, and depth rose as well.

Regarding this clone: What it binds is unknown.

The assay was immunoSEQ multiplex PCR, and TCRdb's table has in-frame clones only and misses some. Of over 85,000 clones listed, approximately 92% are singletons. The CDR3 loop spans 17 amino acids. The junction had 7 bases not matched to a gene; V was cut back by 4 bases and J by 5 bases. The germline V gene encodes CDR1 SGHKS and CDR2 YYEKEE (reference sequence). The sequence came from an adult in good health. The gene calls are TRBV5-5 and TRBJ1-6; 12 bases map to TRBD1. Here the sequenced sample was peripheral blood, taken on day 0 of AZD1222 vaccination. The CDR3 nucleotides read TGTGCCAGCAGCCATGGGACAGGGGGCAGGAATAATTCACCCCTCCACTTT. Amino acid sequence: CASSHGTGGRNNSPLHF.